The following is a T cell receptor (beta chain) sequence with its context. Only a few counts were recorded for this clone. There is no known antigen for this receptor. No qualities accompany the bases; no much larger clone lies one base away. The data are from a study of sequential checkpoint blockade in melanoma (dated by TCRdb to the late 2010s). Study-level background: Using 1:1 randomization, the trial assigned patients either to first-line nivolumab followed by ipilimumab (arm A) or to ipilimumab followed by nivolumab (arm B). In about 80% of the matched pre- and post-treatment tumor biopsy pairs, both biopsies came from the same lesion. For twenty-two patients, matched tumor biopsies were taken both before treatment and at week 13, after single-agent nivolumab (arm A) or ipilimumab (arm B). DNA from 75 to 95 pretreatment melanoma tumor samples underwent TCRbeta immunosequencing. Maintenance nivolumab came after both trial sequences. The paper's findings and limits, for the study overall: The response-prediction model combining TCR metrics and mutation burden needs validation in larger, independent patient cohorts. Tumor T-cell fraction and clonality were found to correlate with PD-L1 staining and CD8+ T-cell counts but not with mutational load. Within-arm analyses of tumor T-cell fraction were limited by small sample sizes and reduced statistical power. Among patients in the nivolumab-first arm (arm A), tumor TIL clonality before treatment was associated with response (P = .04). Achieving clinical benefit was about 30 times more likely for patients whose tumor T-cell fraction and clonality increased by week 13.

The CDR3 spans 13 residues, from the cysteine through the phenylalanine. The read is trimmed to its CDR3 DNA, 39 bases read in frame from base 1. V sheds 4 bases and J sheds 3 bases, leaving 9 bases between their ends. The germline V gene encodes CDR1 SNHLY and CDR2 FYNNEI. TCRbeta CDR3 regions were immunosequenced from genomic DNA with the immunoSEQ Assay. Before high-throughput sequencing, the genomic DNA was amplified using bias-controlled multiplex PCR. On the authors' methods: To quantify the absolute abundance of each unique TCRbeta CDR3 region, the sequences were collapsed and filtered. Clonality was defined as 1 minus Pielou's evenness and was calculated using productive rearrangements only. Tumor T-cell fraction was computed by normalizing TCRbeta template counts to usable DNA, estimated from several housekeeping genes. A previously published method was used to identify clones with significantly greater frequencies in on-treatment samples than in baseline samples. In TCRdb, the immuneACCESS table is reduced to in-frame sequences with V and J assigned. These tables do not hold every clone; where another copy was compared, an unresolved V gene accounts for under half, and the others remain unexplained. V, J and clone size derive from that table, while D and trimming were established from the DNA sequence. The sample table contains around 8,800 clones; only one count was recorded for around 24% of them. The ten top clones hold 17% of the sample.

The treatment or condition tag for this specimen amounts to: randomized to nivolumab then ipilimumab (arm A) or the reverse (arm B). None of the trial patients had been given prior DNA-damaging chemotherapy. Samples were obtained from patients with melanoma enrolled in CheckMate 064, a randomized, open-label phase II trial of sequential checkpoint blockade. Tumor TCR sequencing used genomic DNA from formalin-fixed paraffin-embedded (FFPE) tissue samples. This TCR came from a human donor with melanoma. This chain is built from TRBV2 and TRBJ1-2; the D gene is perhaps TRBD1, from 5 matching bases. The sample was tumor tissue (inferred from file names), taken from a patient given nivolumab and ipilimumab in sequence. The CDR3: CASSAGGYYGYTF. Read as DNA, the sequence is TGTGCCAGCAGTGCGGGGGGGTACTATGGCTACACCTTC. This CDR3, with the reference TRBV2 and TRBJ1-2 proteins standing in past its ends, gives the full variable domain EPEVTQTPSHQVTQMGQEVILRCVPISNHLYFYWYRQILGQKVEFLVSFYNNEISEKSEIFDDQFSVERPDGSNFTLKIRSTKLEDSAMYFCASSAGGYYGYTFGSGTRLTVV.